This record covers a single T cell receptor (beta chain). The antigen it binds to is not known. Base qualities are not recorded, but no much larger clone differs from it by a single base. V is trimmed back by 4 bases and J by 0 bases, and the junction contains 4 bases that no gene match accounts for. Including the terminal cysteine and phenylalanine, the CDR3 comprises 15 residues. The DNA shown is the 45-base CDR3, in frame from base 1. CDR1 and CDR2 (SGDLS, YYNGEE) derive from the germline V gene. Using the immunoSEQ assay, TCRB CDR3 regions were amplified from roughly 2.2 micrograms of genomic DNA, or from all available DNA when less than that was on hand. The multiplex PCR relied on 60 forward primers for TCR V beta segments and 13 reverse primers for J beta segments. To estimate the number of reads per starting template, synthetic control templates were added to each sample at limiting dilution. Reads of 87 bp were generated by sequencing on the Illumina HiSeq System. Turning to the authors' computational methods: To remove PCR and sequencing errors, closely related sequences were merged with a nearest neighbor algorithm. TCR overlap was measured as the percentage of unique tumor TCR beta sequences that were also present in the peripheral blood of the same patient. TCRdb limited this immuneACCESS table to in-frame rearrangements with V and J called. A share of clones is missing; checked studies link under half to unresolved V genes, and the rest is unexplained. V, J and clone size are those of that table, while D and trimming were read from the DNA. In this sample the table shows 75,000 to 95,000 clones, roughly 84% of which occur a single time. The ten largest clones capture 2% to 2.5% of the sample.

The sample's time point label, decoded: after dendritic cell vaccination, including at tumor progression/relapse. Selection of patients required sufficient residual fresh-frozen tumor tissue and over two years of available survival data. An isocitrate dehydrogenase mutation was not carried by any of the glioblastoma patients, although molecular status was otherwise variable. PBMC collection took place before vaccination, two weeks after the third vaccination, and at tumor progression if progression occurred. Genomic DNA was extracted with the Qiagen DNeasy Blood extraction Kit. These data originate in a study of glioma-infiltrating T cells after dendritic cell vaccination listed by TCRdb under 2016. About the investigation overall: The cohort comprised roughly 15 glioblastoma patients from Phase I and II dendritic cell vaccination trials, 9 newly diagnosed and 6 with recurrent disease. Between the early 2000s and the early 2010s, the patients were given dendritic cell vaccination pulsed with autologous tumor lysate. The vaccine consisted of monocyte-derived dendritic cells cultured approximately seven days with IL-4 and GM-CSF, then pulsed overnight with autologous tumor lysate. Each patient was given three intradermal dendritic cell vaccine injections, spaced two weeks apart, in the arm below the axilla. Tumor-infiltrating lymphocyte content was quantified and tumor and blood repertoires were compared in dendritic cell-vaccinated glioblastoma patients by deep sequencing of TCR beta CDR3 regions. Survival after dendritic cell vaccination was correlated with TCR sequencing metrics, including TIL content and tumor-blood repertoire overlap.

Results the study describes overall, beyond this receptor: The cohort was small and heterogeneous, few patients had complete blood and tumor sets, and even fewer had initial-recurrent tumor pairs. Longer time to progression and overall survival after dendritic cell vaccination were predicted by higher estimated pretreatment TIL content. The three-group TCR overlap response model was described as speculative and requiring prospective validation. No direct relationship between TCR clonality and survival was found, suggesting a diverse polyclonal response may matter.

Sequencing used blood, obtained after dendritic cell vaccination. The TCR sequence derives from a human donor with glioblastoma. The sequence is built from TRBV9 and TRBJ2-7, with 10 central nucleotides matching TRBD1. The CDR3 is CASSPRTGGSYEQYF. The DNA sequence is given as TGTGCCAGCAGCCCTCGGACAGGGGGCTCCTACGAGCAGTACTTC.